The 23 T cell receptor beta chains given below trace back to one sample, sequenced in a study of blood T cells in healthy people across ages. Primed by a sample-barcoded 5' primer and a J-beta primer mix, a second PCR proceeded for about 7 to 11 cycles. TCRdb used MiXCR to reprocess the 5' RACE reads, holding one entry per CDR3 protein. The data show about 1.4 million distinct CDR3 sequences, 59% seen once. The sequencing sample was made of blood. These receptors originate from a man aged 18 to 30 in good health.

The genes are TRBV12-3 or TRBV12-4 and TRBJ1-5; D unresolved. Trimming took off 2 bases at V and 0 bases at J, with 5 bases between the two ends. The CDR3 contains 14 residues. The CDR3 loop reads CASSLPDSNQPQHF. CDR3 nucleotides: TGTGCCAGCAGTTTACCAGATAGCAATCAGCCCCAGCATTTT.

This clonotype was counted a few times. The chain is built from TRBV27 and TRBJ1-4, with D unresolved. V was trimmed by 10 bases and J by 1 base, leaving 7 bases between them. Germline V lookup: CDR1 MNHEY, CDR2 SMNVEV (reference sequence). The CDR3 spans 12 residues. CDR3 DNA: TGTGCCACCCGGGGAACTAATGAAAAACTGTTTTTT. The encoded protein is CATRGTNEKLFF.

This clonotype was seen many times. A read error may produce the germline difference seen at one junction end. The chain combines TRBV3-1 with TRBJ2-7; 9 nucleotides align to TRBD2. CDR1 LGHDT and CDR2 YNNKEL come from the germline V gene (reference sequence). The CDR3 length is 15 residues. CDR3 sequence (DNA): TGCGCCAGCAGCCAAGGGCTAGCGGGGACCTACGAGCAGTACTTC. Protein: CASSQGLAGTYEQYF.

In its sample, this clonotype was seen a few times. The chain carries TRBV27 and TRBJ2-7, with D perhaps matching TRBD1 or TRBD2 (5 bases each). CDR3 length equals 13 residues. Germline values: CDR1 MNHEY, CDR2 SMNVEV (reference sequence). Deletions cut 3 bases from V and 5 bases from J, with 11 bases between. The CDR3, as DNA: TGTGCCAGCAGTTTGATCGGGGCGAACGAGCAGTACTTC. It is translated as CASSLIGANEQYF.

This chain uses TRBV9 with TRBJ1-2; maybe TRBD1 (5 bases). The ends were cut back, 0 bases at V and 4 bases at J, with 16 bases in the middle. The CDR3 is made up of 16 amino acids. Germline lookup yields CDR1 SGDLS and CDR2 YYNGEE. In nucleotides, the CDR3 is TGTGCCAGCAGCGTAGATCAGGGCAGTTACGGCTATGGCTACACCTTC. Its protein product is CASSVDQGSYGYGYTF.

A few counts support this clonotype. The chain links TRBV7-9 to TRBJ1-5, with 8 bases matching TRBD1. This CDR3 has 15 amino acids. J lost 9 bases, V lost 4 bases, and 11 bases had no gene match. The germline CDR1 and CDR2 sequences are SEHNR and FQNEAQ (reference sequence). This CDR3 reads CASSSTTGAAGPQHF. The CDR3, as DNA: TGTGCCAGCAGCTCCACGACAGGGGCCGCGGGGCCCCAGCATTTT.

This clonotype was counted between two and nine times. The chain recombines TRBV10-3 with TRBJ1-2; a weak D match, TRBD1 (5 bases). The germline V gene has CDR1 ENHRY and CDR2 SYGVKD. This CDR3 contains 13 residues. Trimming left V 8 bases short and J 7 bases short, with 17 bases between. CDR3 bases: TGTGCCATCCCGACGACAGATACGGGTGGCTACACCTTC. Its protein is CAIPTTDTGGYTF.

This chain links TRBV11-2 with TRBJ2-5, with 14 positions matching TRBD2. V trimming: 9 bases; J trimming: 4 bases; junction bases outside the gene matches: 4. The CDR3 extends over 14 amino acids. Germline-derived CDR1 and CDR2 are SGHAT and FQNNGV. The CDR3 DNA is TGTGCCAGTAGGGGACTAGCGGGAGTAGAGACCCAGTACTTC. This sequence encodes CASRGLAGVETQYF.

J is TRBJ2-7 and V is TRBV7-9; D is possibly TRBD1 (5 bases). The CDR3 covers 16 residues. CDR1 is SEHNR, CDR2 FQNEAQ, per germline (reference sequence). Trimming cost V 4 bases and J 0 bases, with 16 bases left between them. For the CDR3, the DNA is TGTGCCAGCAGCTCCCTCTTTGGGGCAACCTCCTACGAGCAGTACTTC. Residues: CASSSLFGATSYEQYF.

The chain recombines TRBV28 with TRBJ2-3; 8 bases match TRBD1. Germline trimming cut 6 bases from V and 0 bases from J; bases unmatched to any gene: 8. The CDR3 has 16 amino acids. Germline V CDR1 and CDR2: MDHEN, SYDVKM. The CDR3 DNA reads TGTGCCAGCAGCCCGATTGACAGGGGTAGCACAGATACGCAGTATTTT. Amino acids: CASSPIDRGSTDTQYF.

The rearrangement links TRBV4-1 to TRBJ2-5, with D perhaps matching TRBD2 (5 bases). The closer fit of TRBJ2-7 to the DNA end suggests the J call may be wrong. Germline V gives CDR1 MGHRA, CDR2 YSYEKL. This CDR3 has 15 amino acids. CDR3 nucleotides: TGCGCCAGCAGCCAAGTGAGGGCTGACTCCTACGAGCAGTACTTC. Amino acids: CASSQVRADSYEQYF.

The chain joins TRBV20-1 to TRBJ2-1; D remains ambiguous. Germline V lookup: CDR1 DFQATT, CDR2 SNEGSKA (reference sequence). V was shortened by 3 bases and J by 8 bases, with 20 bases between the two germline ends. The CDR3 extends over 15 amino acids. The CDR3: CSASRMAGNGDEQFF. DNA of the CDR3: TGCAGTGCTAGTCGTATGGCAGGCAATGGGGATGAGCAGTTCTTC.

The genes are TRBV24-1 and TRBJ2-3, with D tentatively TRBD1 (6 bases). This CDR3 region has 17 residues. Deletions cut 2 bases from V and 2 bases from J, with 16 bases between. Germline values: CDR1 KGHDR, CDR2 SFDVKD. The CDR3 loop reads CATSDSLPRTDTDTQYF. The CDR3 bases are TGTGCCACCAGTGATTCCCTCCCCCGGACAGACACAGATACGCAGTATTTT.

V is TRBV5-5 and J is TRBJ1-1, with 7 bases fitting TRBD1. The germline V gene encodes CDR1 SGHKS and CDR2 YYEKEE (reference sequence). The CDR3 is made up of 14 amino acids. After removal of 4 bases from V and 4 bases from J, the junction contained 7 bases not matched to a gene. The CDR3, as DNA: TGTGCCAGCAGCGTAGACAGGGCGGGCACTGAAGCTTTCTTT. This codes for CASSVDRAGTEAFF.

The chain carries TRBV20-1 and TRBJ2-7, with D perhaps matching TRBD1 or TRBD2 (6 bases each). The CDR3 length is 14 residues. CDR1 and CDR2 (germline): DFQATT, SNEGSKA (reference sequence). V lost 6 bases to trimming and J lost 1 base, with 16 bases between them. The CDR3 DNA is TGCAGTGCGACTAGGACAGTTGATTCCTACGAGCAGTACTTC. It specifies CSATRTVDSYEQYF.

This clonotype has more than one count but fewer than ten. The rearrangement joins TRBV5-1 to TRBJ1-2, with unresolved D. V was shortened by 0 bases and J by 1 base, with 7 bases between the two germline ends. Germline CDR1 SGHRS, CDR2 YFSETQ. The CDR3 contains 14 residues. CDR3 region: CASSLGQVNYGYTF. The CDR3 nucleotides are TGCGCCAGCAGCTTGGGGCAGGTTAACTATGGCTACACCTTC.

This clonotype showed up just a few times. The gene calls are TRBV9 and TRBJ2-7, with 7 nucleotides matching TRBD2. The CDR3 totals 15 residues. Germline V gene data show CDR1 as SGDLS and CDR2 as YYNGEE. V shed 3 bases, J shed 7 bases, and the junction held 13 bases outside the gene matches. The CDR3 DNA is TGTGCCAGCAGCGAGCGGGACGGACACCCATGGGAGCAGTACTTC. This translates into CASSERDGHPWEQYF.

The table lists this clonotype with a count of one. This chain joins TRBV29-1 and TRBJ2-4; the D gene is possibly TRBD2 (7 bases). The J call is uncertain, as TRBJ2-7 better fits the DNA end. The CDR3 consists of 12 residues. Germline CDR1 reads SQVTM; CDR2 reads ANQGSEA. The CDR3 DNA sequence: TGCAGCGCTACGGGGGGCCTTTACGAGCAGTACTTC. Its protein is CSATGGLYEQYF.

Here the CDR3 reads CASSRDSLNGYTF. CDR3 nucleotide sequence: TGTGCCAGCAGCCGGGACAGCCTGAATGGCTACACCTTC. The chain combines TRBV14 with TRBJ1-2, with 7 bases aligning to TRBD1. CDR1 and CDR2 (germline): SGHDN, FVKESK. After removal of 4 bases from V and 6 bases from J, the junction contained 5 bases not matched to a gene. This CDR3 region has 13 residues.

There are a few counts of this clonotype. CDR3 residues: CASGQGISPLHF. In DNA form, the CDR3 reads TGTGCCAGCGGACAGGGTATCTCACCCCTCCACTTT. The chain employs TRBV6-2 or TRBV6-3 and TRBJ1-6; TRBD1 agrees at 8 bases. Trimming cost V 8 bases and J 10 bases; bases outside gene matches: 4. Germline CDR1 and CDR2: MNHEY and SVGEGT. The CDR3 length is 12 residues.

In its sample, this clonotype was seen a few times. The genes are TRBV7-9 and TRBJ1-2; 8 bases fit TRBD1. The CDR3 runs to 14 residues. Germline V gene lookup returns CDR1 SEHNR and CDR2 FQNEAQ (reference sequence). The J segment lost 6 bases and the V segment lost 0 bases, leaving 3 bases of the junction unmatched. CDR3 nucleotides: TGTGCCAGCAGCTTAGCGGACAGGGCCCATGGCTACACCTTC. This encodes CASSLADRAHGYTF.

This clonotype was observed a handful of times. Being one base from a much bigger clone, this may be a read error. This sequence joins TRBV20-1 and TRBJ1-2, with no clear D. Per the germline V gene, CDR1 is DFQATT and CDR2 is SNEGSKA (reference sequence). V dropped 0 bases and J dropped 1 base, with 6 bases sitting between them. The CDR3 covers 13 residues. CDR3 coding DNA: TGCAGTGCTAGAGAGTTTATTAACTATGGCTACACCTTC. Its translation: CSAREFINYGYTF.

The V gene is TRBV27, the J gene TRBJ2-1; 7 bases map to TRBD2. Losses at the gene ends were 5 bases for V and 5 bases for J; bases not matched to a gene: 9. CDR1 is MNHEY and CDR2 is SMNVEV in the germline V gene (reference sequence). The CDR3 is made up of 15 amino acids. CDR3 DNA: TGTGCCAGCAGTACACCAAGCGGGACCCACAATGAGCAGTTCTTC. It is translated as CASSTPSGTHNEQFF.